The TCR beta chain described here comes from a study of T-cell memory formation after mild COVID-19. General study findings and limits: Clones contracting over day 15 to 85 were CD4/CD8 balanced, with later expanders leaning CD4+. Pre-infection memory held some responding clones, suggesting pre-existing cross-reactive T cells responded. Mainly in CM and EM were contracting CD4+ clones; CD8+ were in EMRA.

Germline CDR1 and CDR2: DFQATT and SNEGSKA (reference sequence). V lost 7 bases, J lost 3 bases, and 16 bases lay in between. CDR3 length: 14 amino acids. The TCR alpha and TCR beta cDNA libraries, bearing sample barcodes and UMIs, were generated by 5'RACE using constant-segment primers. TCRdb itself ran the 5' RACE reads through MiXCR, one entry per CDR3 protein. The profile shows about 190,000 distinct CDR3 sequences, around 16% of them singletons. At least ten counts were recorded for this clonotype. As yet, its antigen is unknown. The specimen sequenced was PBMCs or a T cell subset sorted from them (not recorded which). V and J are TRBV20-1 and TRBJ2-1, with D possibly TRBD2 on 5 matching bases. The receptor comes from an adult woman who had mild COVID-19 (a few samples of this study predate the infection). Cell type and time point are not known. The CDR3 coding sequence is TGCAGTGGTAGGAGAAGCGGAAACTACAATGAGCAGTTCTTC. Translating it yields CSGRRSGNYNEQFF.